Sequencing of this T cell receptor beta chain was carried out in a study of blood T cell repertoires in COVID-19. The wider study: Samples taken during acute and convalescent COVID-19 were collected in the United States, Italy and Spain. The cDNA or gDNA used as material had been derived from T cells, B-cell-depleted T cells, or PBMCs.

Germline CDR1 is GTSNPN and CDR2 is SVGIG (reference sequence). Trimming took off 3 bases at V and 5 bases at J, with 7 bases between the two ends. The CDR3 runs to 11 residues. Under the authors' procedure: For nucleated cells, counts were estimated from reference gene primer amplification. Assay used: immunoSEQ multiplex PCR; TCRdb lists only in-frame clones, some missing. The DNA was the basis for D and trimming; V, J and clone size are from that table. The data show tens of thousands of clones, approximately 85% seen once. The TCR comes from a human donor in a cohort sampled during active COVID-19. The genes are TRBV30 and TRBJ1-1, with D unclear. The sample comprised peripheral blood. The CDR3: CAWSRRTEAFF. CDR3 bases: TGTGCCTGGAGCCGTCGGACTGAAGCTTTCTTT.